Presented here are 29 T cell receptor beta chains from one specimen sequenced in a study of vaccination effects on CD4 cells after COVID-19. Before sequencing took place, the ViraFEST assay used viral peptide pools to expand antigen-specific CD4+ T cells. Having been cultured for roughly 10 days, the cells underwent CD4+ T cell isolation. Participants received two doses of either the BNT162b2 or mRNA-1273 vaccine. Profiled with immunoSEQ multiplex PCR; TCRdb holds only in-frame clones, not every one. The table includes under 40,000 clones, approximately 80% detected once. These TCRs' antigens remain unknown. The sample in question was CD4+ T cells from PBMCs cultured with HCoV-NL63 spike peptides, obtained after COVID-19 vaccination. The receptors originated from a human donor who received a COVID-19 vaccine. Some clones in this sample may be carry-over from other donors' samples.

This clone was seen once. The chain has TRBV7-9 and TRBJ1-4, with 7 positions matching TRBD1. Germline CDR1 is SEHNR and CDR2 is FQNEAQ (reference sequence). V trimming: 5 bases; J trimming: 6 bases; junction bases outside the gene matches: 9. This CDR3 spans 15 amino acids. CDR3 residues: CASSHTGDVYEKLFF. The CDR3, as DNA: TGTGCCAGCAGCCATACAGGGGATGTTTATGAAAAACTGTTTTTT. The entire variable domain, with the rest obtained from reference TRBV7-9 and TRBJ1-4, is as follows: DTGVSQNPRHKITKRGQNVTFRCDPISEHNRLYWYRQTLGQGPEFLTYFQNEAQLEKSRLLSDRFSAERPKGSFSTLEIQRTEQGDSAMYLCASSHTGDVYEKLFFGSGTQLSVL.

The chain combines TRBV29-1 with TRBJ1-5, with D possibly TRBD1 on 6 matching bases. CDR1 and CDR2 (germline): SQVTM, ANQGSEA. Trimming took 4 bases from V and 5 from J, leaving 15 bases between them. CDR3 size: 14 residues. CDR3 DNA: TGCAGCGTTGTATGGGGGGCCGGGGATCAGCCCCAGCATTTT. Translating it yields CSVVWGAGDQPQHF.

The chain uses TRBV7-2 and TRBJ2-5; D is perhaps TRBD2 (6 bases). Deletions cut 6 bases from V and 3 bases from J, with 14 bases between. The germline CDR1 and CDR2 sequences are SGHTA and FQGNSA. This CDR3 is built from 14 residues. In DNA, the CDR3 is TGTGCCAGCAGGCGGCTAGGCGGGGAAGAGACCCAGTACTTC. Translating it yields CASRRLGGEETQYF.

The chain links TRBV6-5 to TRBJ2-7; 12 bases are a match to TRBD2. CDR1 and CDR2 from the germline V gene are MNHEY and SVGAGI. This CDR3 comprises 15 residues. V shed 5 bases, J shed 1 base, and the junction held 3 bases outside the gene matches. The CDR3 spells CASSTSGGFSYEQYV. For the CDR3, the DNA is TGTGCCAGCAGTACTAGCGGGGGGTTTTCCTACGAGCAGTACGTC.

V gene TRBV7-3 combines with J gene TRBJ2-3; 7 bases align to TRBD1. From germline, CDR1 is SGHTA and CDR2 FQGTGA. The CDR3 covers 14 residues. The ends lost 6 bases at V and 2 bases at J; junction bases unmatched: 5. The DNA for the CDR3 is TGTGCCAGCAGGTTACAGGGGAACACAGATACGCAGTATTTT. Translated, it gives CASRLQGNTDTQYF. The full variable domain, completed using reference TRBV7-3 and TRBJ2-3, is GAGVSQTPSNKVTEKGKYVELRCDPISGHTALYWYRQSLGQGPEFLIYFQGTGAADDSGLPNDRFFAVRPEGSVSTLKIQRTERGDSAVYLCASRLQGNTDTQYFGPGTRLTVL.

This chain's CDR3 is CASSKLSSYNEQFF. The CDR3 DNA follows: TGTGCCAGCAGCAAGCTCTCGTCCTACAATGAGCAGTTCTTC. The chain recombines TRBV6-2 or TRBV6-3 with TRBJ2-1; no definite D call. Per germline, CDR1 MNHEY and CDR2 SVGEGT. This CDR3 is built from 14 residues. V was trimmed by 6 bases and J by 1 base, leaving 10 bases between them.

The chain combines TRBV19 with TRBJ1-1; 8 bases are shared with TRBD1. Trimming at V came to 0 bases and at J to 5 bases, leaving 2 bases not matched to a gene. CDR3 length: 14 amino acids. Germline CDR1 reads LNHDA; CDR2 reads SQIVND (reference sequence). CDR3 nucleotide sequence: TGTGCCAGTAGTATAGACAGGGGGCCGACTGAAGCTTTCTTT. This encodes CASSIDRGPTEAFF.

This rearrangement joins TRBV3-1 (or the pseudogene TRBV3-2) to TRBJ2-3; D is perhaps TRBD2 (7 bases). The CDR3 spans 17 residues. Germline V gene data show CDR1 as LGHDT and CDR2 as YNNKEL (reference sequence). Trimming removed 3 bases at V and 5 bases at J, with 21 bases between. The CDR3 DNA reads TGTGCCAGCAGCCAGGACCCCCGGGGGGCCGGGATAGATACGCAGTATTTT. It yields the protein CASSQDPRGAGIDTQYF.

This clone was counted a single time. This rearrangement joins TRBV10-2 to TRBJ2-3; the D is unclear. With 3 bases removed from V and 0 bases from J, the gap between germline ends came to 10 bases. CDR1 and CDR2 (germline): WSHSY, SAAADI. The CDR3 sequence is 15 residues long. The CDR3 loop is CASSDPTPSTDTQYF. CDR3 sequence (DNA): TGCGCCAGCAGTGATCCGACCCCTAGCACAGATACGCAGTATTTT.

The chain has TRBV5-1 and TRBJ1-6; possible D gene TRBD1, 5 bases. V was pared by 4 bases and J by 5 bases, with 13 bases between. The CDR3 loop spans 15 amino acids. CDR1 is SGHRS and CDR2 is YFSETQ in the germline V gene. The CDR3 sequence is CASSPGDGHNSPLHF. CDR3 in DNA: TGCGCCAGCAGCCCGGGGGACGGACATAATTCACCCCTCCACTTT.

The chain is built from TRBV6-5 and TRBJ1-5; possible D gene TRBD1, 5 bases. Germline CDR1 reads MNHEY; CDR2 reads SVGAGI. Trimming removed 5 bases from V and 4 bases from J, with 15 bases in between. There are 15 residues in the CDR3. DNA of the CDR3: TGTGCCAGCAGTCGGGACCCTCGGCTAAATCAGCCCCAGCATTTT. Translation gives CASSRDPRLNQPQHF.

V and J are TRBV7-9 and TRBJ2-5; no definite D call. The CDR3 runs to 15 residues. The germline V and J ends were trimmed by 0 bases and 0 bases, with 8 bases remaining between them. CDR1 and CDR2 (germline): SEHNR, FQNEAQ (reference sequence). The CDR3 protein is CASSLARNNQETQYF. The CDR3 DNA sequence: TGTGCCAGCAGCTTAGCTAGAAATAACCAAGAGACCCAGTACTTC.

DNA for the CDR3: TGTGCCACCAGCATCTTGGGCAGTACCGGCTACACCTTC. It specifies CATSILGSTGYTF. The chain links TRBV15 to TRBJ1-2; D is ambiguous. Looked up from germline, CDR1 is LNHNV and CDR2 is YYDKDF (reference sequence). This CDR3 contains 13 residues. Trimming stripped 4 bases from V and 8 bases from J, with 14 bases between. The whole variable domain, filled in from reference TRBV15 and TRBJ1-2, reads DAMVIQNPRYQVTQFGKPVTLSCSQTLNHNVMYWYQQKSSQAPKLLFHYYDKDFNNEADTPDNFQSRRPNTSFCFLDIRSPGLGDTAMYLCATSILGSTGYTFGSGTRLTVV.

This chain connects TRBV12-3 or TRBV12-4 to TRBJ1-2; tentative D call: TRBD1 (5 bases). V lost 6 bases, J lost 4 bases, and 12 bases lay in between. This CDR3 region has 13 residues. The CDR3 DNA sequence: TGTGCCAGCAGCCTCAGGGCCGGCTATGGCTACACCTTC. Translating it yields CASSLRAGYGYTF.

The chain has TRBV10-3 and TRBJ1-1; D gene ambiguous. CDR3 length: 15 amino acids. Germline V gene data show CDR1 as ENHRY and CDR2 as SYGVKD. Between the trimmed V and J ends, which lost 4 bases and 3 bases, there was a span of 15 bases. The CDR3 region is CAISGSGVSYTEAFF. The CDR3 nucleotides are TGTGCCATCAGTGGTTCCGGTGTTTCGTACACTGAAGCTTTCTTT.

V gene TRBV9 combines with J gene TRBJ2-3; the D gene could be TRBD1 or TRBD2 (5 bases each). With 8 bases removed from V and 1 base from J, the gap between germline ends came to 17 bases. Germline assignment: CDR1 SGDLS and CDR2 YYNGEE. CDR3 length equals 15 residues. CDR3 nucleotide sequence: TGTGCCAGTGGCCCTTGGGACGGGGGCACAGATACGCAGTATTTT. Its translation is CASGPWDGGTDTQYF.

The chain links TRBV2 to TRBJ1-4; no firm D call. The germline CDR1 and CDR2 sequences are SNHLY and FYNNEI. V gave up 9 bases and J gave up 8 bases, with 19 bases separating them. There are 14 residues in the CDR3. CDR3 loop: CASKRDITREKLFF. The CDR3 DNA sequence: TGTGCCAGTAAGAGAGACATTACGAGGGAAAAACTGTTTTTT.

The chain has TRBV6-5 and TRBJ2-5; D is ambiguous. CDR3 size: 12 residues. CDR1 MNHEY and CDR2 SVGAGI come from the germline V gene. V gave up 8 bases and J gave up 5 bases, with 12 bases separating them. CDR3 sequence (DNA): TGTGCCAGCTCAACCCACCTGGAGACCCAGTACTTC. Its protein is CASSTHLETQYF.

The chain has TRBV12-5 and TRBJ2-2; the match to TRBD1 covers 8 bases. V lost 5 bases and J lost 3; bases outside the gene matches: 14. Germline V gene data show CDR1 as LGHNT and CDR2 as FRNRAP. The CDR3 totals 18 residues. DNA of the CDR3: TGTGCTAGTGGTCTGGGTTATACGACAGGGGAGGACACCGGGGAGCTGTTTTTT. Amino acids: CASGLGYTTGEDTGELFF.

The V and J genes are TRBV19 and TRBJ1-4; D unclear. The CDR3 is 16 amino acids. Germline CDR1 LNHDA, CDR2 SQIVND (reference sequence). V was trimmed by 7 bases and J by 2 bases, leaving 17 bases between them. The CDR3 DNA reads TGTGCCAGTACGGGAGGGTTCGGAGTGACTAATGAAAAACTGTTTTTT. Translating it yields CASTGGFGVTNEKLFF.

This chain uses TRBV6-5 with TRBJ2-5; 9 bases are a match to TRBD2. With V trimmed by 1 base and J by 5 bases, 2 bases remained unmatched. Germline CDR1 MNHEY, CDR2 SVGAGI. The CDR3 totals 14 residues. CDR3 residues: CASSYYTSGETQYF. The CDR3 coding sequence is TGTGCCAGCAGTTACTATACTAGCGGGGAGACCCAGTACTTC.

CDR3 DNA sequence: TGCAGTGCTAGTACTAGCGGAGCAAATACGCAGTATTTT. Translated, it gives CSASTSGANTQYF. The chain employs TRBV20-1 and TRBJ2-3; 8 bases match TRBD2. Per the germline V gene, CDR1 is DFQATT and CDR2 is SNEGSKA (reference sequence). The junction had 6 bases not matched to a gene; V was cut back by 3 bases and J by 7 bases. CDR3 length equals 13 residues.

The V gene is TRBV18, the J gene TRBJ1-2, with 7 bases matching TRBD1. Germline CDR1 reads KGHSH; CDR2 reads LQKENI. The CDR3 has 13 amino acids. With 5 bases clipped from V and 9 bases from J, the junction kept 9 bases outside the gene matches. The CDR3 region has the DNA TGTGCCAGCTCAGACCGGGACAGCCGGCGCTACACCTTC. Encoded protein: CASSDRDSRRYTF.

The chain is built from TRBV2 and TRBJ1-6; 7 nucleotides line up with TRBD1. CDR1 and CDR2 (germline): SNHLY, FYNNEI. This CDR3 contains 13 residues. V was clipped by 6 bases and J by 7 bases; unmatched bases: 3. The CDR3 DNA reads TGTGCCAGCAGGACAGGGCGAAATTCACCCCTCCACTTT. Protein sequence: CASRTGRNSPLHF.

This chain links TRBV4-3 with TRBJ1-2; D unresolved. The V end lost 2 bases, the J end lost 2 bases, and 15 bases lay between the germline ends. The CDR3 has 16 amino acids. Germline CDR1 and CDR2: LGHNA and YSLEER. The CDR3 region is CASSQKAVPPNYGYTF. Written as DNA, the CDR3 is TGCGCCAGCAGCCAAAAAGCTGTACCGCCAAACTATGGCTACACCTTC.

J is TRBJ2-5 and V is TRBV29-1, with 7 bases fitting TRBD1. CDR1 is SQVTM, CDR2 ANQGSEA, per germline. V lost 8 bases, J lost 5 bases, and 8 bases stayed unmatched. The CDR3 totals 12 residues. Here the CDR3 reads CSSQGGPETQYF. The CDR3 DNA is TGCAGCTCCCAAGGGGGCCCGGAGACCCAGTACTTC.

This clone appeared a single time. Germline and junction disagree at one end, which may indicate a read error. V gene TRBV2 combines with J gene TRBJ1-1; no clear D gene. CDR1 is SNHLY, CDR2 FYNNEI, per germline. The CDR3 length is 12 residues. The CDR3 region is CASSEGLLFAFF. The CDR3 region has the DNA TGTGCCAGCAGCGAAGGCCTCCTGTTTGCTTTCTTT.

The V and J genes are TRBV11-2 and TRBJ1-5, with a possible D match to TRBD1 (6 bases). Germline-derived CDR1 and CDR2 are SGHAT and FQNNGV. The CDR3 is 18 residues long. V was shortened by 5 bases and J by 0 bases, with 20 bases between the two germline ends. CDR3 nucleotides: TGTGCCAGCAGCCCAGGGGCTACGGCTTCTTATAGCAATCAGCCCCAGCATTTT. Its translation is CASSPGATASYSNQPQHF. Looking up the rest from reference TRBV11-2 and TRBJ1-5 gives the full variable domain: EAGVAQSPRYKIIEKRQSVAFWCNPISGHATLYWYQQILGQGPKLLIQFQNNGVVDDSQLPKDRFSAERLKGVDSTLKIQPAKLEDSAVYLCASSPGATASYSNQPQHFGDGTRLSIL.

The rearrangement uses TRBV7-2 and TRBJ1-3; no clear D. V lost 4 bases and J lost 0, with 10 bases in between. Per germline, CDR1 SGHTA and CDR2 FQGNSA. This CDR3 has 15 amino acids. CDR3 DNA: TGTGCCAGCAGCTCCCAGTGGGGCTCTGGAAACACCATATATTTT. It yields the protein CASSSQWGSGNTIYF.